Each of the 17 T cell receptor beta chains below was sequenced from the same sample in a study of blood T cells in healthy people across ages. A second PCR of 7 to 11 cycles used a sample-barcoded 5' primer and a J-beta primer mix. TCRdb re-called the 5' RACE reads through MiXCR, storing one row per CDR3 protein. The sample contains approximately 960,000 distinct CDR3 sequences, just under 30% of which appear only once. These data also formed part of another study, on T cells of mothers and their children.

Sequenced sample: blood. These TCRs come from a middle-aged woman in good health.

This chain links TRBV7-3 with TRBJ1-2; D is undetermined. The germline V gene encodes CDR1 SGHTA and CDR2 FQGTGA. Trimming cost V 1 base and J 7 bases, with 10 bases left between them. The CDR3 loop spans 13 amino acids. The CDR3 protein is CASSLNGSSGYTF. The CDR3 DNA is TGTGCCAGCAGCTTAAATGGCAGCTCTGGCTACACCTTC.

This clonotype was detected ten times or more. The chain joins TRBV6-2 or TRBV6-3 to TRBJ2-5, with D possibly matching TRBD2 (6 bases). The CDR3 loop spans 13 amino acids. V lost 7 bases to trimming and J lost 4 bases, with 13 bases between them. CDR1 MNHEY and CDR2 SVGEGT come from the germline V gene. CDR3 coding DNA: TGTGCCAGCAACTCTTACGGGGGAGAGACCCAGTACTTC. It encodes CASNSYGGETQYF.

In this sample, this clonotype turned up a few times. The chain employs TRBV27 and TRBJ1-5; 11 positions match TRBD1. CDR1 is MNHEY, CDR2 SMNVEV, per germline (reference sequence). V lost 3 bases, J lost 7 bases, and 11 bases stayed unmatched. The CDR3 consists of 17 residues. The CDR3 loop is CASSLRGGQGAAQPQHF. CDR3 DNA: TGTGCCAGCAGTTTGCGGGGTGGACAGGGGGCCGCGCAGCCCCAGCATTTT.

This clonotype was found a few times. The rearrangement joins TRBV20-1 to TRBJ1-2; D remains ambiguous. The V end lost 0 bases, the J end lost 6 bases, and 11 bases lay between the germline ends. Per germline, CDR1 DFQATT and CDR2 SNEGSKA (reference sequence). This CDR3 has 13 amino acids. This CDR3 reads CSARDRVTDGYTF. The CDR3 DNA reads as TGCAGTGCTAGAGATAGGGTAACGGATGGCTACACCTTC.

In its sample, this clonotype was seen a few times. The chain combines TRBV5-5 with TRBJ1-5; TRBD1 matches at 10 bases. The CDR3 has 14 amino acids. Germline CDR1 is SGHKS and CDR2 is YYEKEE (reference sequence). With V trimmed by 2 bases and J by 7 bases, 3 bases remained unmatched. The CDR3 loop reads CASSFGTGVQPQHF. CDR3 in DNA: TGTGCCAGCAGCTTCGGGACAGGGGTCCAGCCCCAGCATTTT. Drawing the rest from reference TRBV5-5 and TRBJ1-5, the complete variable domain is DAGVTQSPTHLIKTRGQQVTLRCSPISGHKSVSWYQQVLGQGPQFIFQYYEKEERGRGNFPDRFSARQFPNYSSELNVNALLLGDSALYLCASSFGTGVQPQHFGDGTRLSIL.

The chain links TRBV28 to TRBJ1-2; a weak D match, TRBD1 (5 bases). Per the germline V gene, CDR1 is MDHEN and CDR2 is SYDVKM. V lost 1 base and J 12 bases, leaving 12 bases between the germline ends. This CDR3 is built from 12 residues. The CDR3 sequence is CASSLLGTGNTF. The CDR3 region has the DNA TGTGCCAGCAGTTTATTAGGGACCGGCAACACCTTC.

This clonotype was seen repeatedly, ten times or more. The rearrangement joins TRBV28 to TRBJ2-7, with 9 nucleotides matching TRBD1. The V gene's germline CDR1 is MDHEN and CDR2 SYDVKM. The CDR3 contains 13 residues. The V and J ends lost 4 bases and 5 bases, in that order; junction bases with no gene match: 3. CDR3 sequence reads: CASSSGTGNEQYF. The CDR3, as DNA: TGTGCCAGCAGTTCCGGGACAGGGAACGAGCAGTACTTC.

This clonotype was observed many times. The chain couples TRBV9 to TRBJ2-1, with D possibly matching TRBD2 (6 bases). Trimming shortened V by 0 bases and J by 3 bases, and 16 bases separated the two germline ends. The CDR3 spans 17 residues. Germline-derived CDR1 and CDR2 are SGDLS and YYNGEE. The CDR3 is CASSVGFWGLNYNEQFF. The DNA of the CDR3 is TGTGCCAGCAGCGTAGGTTTTTGGGGACTTAACTACAATGAGCAGTTCTTC.

J is TRBJ1-2 and V is TRBV7-2; TRBD1 might be the D (6 bases). The CDR3 sequence is 15 residues long. Germline lookup yields CDR1 SGHTA and CDR2 FQGNSA. Trimming shortened V by 5 bases and J by 5 bases, and 18 bases separated the two germline ends. CDR3: CASSPGGGRMYGYTF. DNA for the CDR3: TGTGCCAGCAGCCCTGGGGGGGGCCGTATGTATGGCTACACCTTC. The variable domain in full, with the rest retrieved from reference TRBV7-2 and TRBJ1-2, is GAGVSQSPSNKVTEKGKDVELRCDPISGHTALYWYRQSLGQGLEFLIYFQGNSAPDKSGLPSDRFSAERTGGSVSTLTIQRTQQEDSAVYLCASSPGGGRMYGYTFGSGTRLTVV.

DNA of the CDR3: TGTGCCACCAGTGATTCCGCGGGGGCGCTTGGCTACACCTTC. Protein sequence: CATSDSAGALGYTF. The chain recombines TRBV24-1 with TRBJ1-2, with D possibly TRBD1 on 6 matching bases. CDR3 length equals 14 residues. Trimming shortened V by 2 bases and J by 7 bases, and 13 bases separated the two germline ends. CDR1 KGHDR and CDR2 SFDVKD come from the germline V gene.

This clonotype was seen a few times. The CDR3 sequence: CASSPGGGGTPYF. The CDR3 region has the DNA TGTGCCAGCAGCCCAGGGGGGGGGGGCACCCCGTACTTC. V gene TRBV7-3 combines with J gene TRBJ2-7; D tentatively reads TRBD1 or TRBD2 (7 bases each). The CDR3 totals 13 residues. Germline lookup yields CDR1 SGHTA and CDR2 FQGTGA. V was trimmed by 5 bases and J by 12 bases, leaving 20 bases between them. The full variable domain, its missing parts supplied by reference TRBV7-3 and TRBJ2-7, is GAGVSQTPSNKVTEKGKYVELRCDPISGHTALYWYRQSLGQGPEFLIYFQGTGAADDSGLPNDRFFAVRPEGSVSTLKIQRTERGDSAVYLCASSPGGGGTPYFGPGTRLTVT.

This chain links TRBV28 with TRBJ2-5; 10 bases line up with TRBD1. The germline gives CDR1 MDHEN, CDR2 SYDVKM. Trimming cost V 5 bases and J 5 bases; bases outside gene matches: 5. This CDR3 spans 14 amino acids. The CDR3 sequence is CASSVTGGRETQYF. As DNA, the CDR3 is TGTGCCAGCAGTGTGACAGGGGGCCGGGAGACCCAGTACTTC.

This clonotype has more than one count but fewer than ten. A read error may produce the germline difference seen at one junction end. The chain couples TRBV12-3 or TRBV12-4 to TRBJ1-6; possible D gene TRBD1, 6 bases. The CDR3 covers 13 residues. CDR3 nucleotides: TGTGCCAGCAGGCGAACAGGGTTAGGGCCCCCCCACTTT. Translating it yields CASRRTGLGPPHF.

Of note for this clonotype: Being one base from a much bigger clone, this may be a read error. V gene TRBV29-1 combines with J gene TRBJ1-1, with 10 bases aligning to TRBD1. CDR3 length: 12 residues. Per the germline V gene, CDR1 is SQVTM and CDR2 is ANQGSEA. J lost 6 bases, V lost 4 bases, and 2 bases had no gene match. CDR3 sequence: CSVADRGAEAFF. The CDR3 bases are TGCAGCGTTGCGGACAGGGGGGCTGAAGCTTTCTTT.

Worth noting for this clonotype: This may be a read error, as it is one base from a much larger clone. The rearrangement links TRBV7-9 to TRBJ1-2; D remains ambiguous. Germline V CDR1 and CDR2: SEHNR, FQNEAQ (reference sequence). The CDR3 contains 13 residues. In DNA form, the CDR3 reads TGTACCAGCAGCTTAGACGCTGGGTATGGCTACACCTTC. It codes for CTSSLDAGYGYTF.

In its sample, this clonotype was seen many times. The chain recombines TRBV27 with TRBJ2-5; the match to TRBD2 covers 9 bases. This CDR3 region has 16 residues. V shed 4 bases, J shed 0 bases, and the junction held 6 bases outside the gene matches. Germline V gives CDR1 MNHEY, CDR2 SMNVEV (reference sequence). CDR3: CASSYERGAYQETQYF. The CDR3 nucleotides are TGTGCCAGCAGTTACGAGCGGGGGGCGTACCAAGAGACCCAGTACTTC.

To note about this clonotype: A much larger clonotype is one base distant, so this may be a read error. The V gene is TRBV6-4, the J gene TRBJ2-1; 16 bases line up with TRBD2. J was trimmed by 8 bases and V by 6 bases; bases with no gene match: 16. CDR1 is MRHNA and CDR2 is SNTAGT in the germline V gene. CDR3 length: 19 residues. The CDR3 DNA sequence: TGTGCCAGCAGGGCCGGGACTAGCGGGGGGGCCCGGAAGACTCATGAGCAGTTCTTC. Protein sequence: CASRAGTSGGARKTHEQFF.